This passage covers 2 T cell receptor beta chains from one sample sequenced in a study of T cell responses to AZD1222 COVID-19 vaccine. Method: immunoSEQ multiplex PCR; TCRdb's copy keeps in-frame clones and lacks some. The table includes 200,000 or so clones, over 80% detected once. Source: peripheral blood, taken on day 0 of MenACWY control vaccination. The source is an adult in good health.

The chain has TRBV20-1 and TRBJ2-7; TRBD2 agrees at 9 bases. The V gene end was trimmed by 3 bases and the J gene end by 4 bases; junction bases not matched to a gene: 13. The CDR3 is made up of 16 amino acids. Per germline, CDR1 DFQATT and CDR2 SNEGSKA (reference sequence). The DNA for the CDR3 is TGCAGTGCTAGTGAGCGGGGGGCCCCTCGAGGGTACGAGCAGTACTTC. Its translation is CSASERGAPRGYEQYF.

The V gene is TRBV19, the J gene TRBJ1-2, with D unresolved. There are 12 residues in the CDR3. CDR1 is LNHDA, CDR2 SQIVND, per germline (reference sequence). Between the trimmed V and J ends, which lost 6 bases and 7 bases, there was a span of 12 bases. CDR3 sequence: CASSPGLGGYTF. For the CDR3, the DNA is TGTGCCAGTAGCCCGGGCCTTGGTGGCTACACCTTC.